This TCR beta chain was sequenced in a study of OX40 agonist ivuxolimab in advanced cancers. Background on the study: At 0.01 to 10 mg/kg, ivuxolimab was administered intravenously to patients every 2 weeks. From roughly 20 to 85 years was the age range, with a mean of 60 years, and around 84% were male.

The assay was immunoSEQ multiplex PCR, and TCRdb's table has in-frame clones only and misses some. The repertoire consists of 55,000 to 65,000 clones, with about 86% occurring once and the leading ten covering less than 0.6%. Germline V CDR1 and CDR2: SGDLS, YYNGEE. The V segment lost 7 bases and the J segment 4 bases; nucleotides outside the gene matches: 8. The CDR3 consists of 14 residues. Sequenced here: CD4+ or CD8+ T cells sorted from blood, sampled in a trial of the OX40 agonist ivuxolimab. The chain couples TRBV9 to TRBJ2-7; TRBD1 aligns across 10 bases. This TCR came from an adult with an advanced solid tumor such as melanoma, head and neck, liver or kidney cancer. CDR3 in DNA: TGTGCCAGCTCGAGGGACAGGGGCGTGTACGAGCAGTACTTC. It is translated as CASSRDRGVYEQYF.